In its sample, the clone carrying this T cell receptor (beta chain) was seen once. This sample is drawn from a study of a mutant IDH1 vaccine in newly diagnosed glioma. V shed 6 bases and J shed 5 bases, with 16 bases lying between them. Germline assignment: CDR1 MNHEY and CDR2 SMNVEV (reference sequence). This CDR3 has 14 amino acids. Clones were sequenced by immunoSEQ multiplex PCR, and TCRdb holds only the in-frame ones, with some missing. The sample has around 88,000 clones; just under 80% are singletons. Time point here: baseline, week 1 (first vaccination visit). The treatment is: pre-vaccination baseline after standard-of-care therapy.

The material was PBMCs, obtained from a glioma patient treated with radiotherapy, temozolomide or both. This receptor was taken from a man between 40 and 49 years old with glioma. The V call is TRBV27, the J call TRBJ1-1; perhaps TRBD1 as D (5 bases). The CDR3 region has the DNA TGTGCCAGCAGCCGCGGGGTCCGGGGGACTGAAGCTTTCTTT. Residues: CASSRGVRGTEAFF.